This T cell receptor (beta chain) was sequenced in a study of blood T cell repertoires in COVID-19. V lost 3 bases and J lost 3; bases outside the gene matches: 8. This CDR3 region has 15 residues. CDR1 is LGHNA and CDR2 is YSLEER in the germline V gene. Original data processing: Reference gene primer amplification yielded estimated nucleated cell counts. Assay: immunoSEQ multiplex PCR; the TCRdb copy retains only in-frame clones and omits some. That table is the source of V, J and clone size, and D and trimming were worked out from the DNA. The top ten hold 7% to 10% of the sample, which has about 150,000 clones, about four fifths seen once.

The sequencing sample was made of PBMCs or T cells enriched from blood (not recorded which). The chain employs TRBV4-3 and TRBJ2-7, with TRBD1 matching 7 bases. The TCR originated in a man aged 50-60 years who had recovered from COVID-19. The CDR3 DNA reads as TGCGCCAGCAGCCATTCAGGGGGTGAGAGCTACGAGCAGTACTTC. Translating gives CASSHSGGESYEQYF.